The clone carrying this T cell receptor (beta chain) was detected a few times. Its target is unknown. This specimen comes from a study of response to subunit inactivated influenza vaccine. Regarding the study as a whole: Authors suggested each seasonal influenza vaccination recruits few new T cells.

TCRdb reprocessed the RT-PCR reads via MiXCR and lists one record per CDR3 protein. Among hundreds of thousands of distinct CDR3 sequences listed, approximately 14% were seen once. Germline trimming cut 3 bases from V and 5 bases from J; bases unmatched to any gene: 6. Germline CDR1 SGHRS, CDR2 YFSETQ. The CDR3 has 15 amino acids. Sequencing was performed on PBMCs from blood, taken approximately 15 days before vaccination. The source of this sequence is a man between 45 and 60 years old who received an inactivated influenza vaccine. V and J are TRBV5-1 and TRBJ2-2; 8 bases are a match to TRBD1. The CDR3 coding sequence is TGCGCCAGCAGCTCCCGGACAGGGCTAACCGGGGAGCTGTTTTTT. Amino acid sequence: CASSSRTGLTGELFF.